The 10 T cell receptor beta chains below all came from one sample that was sequenced in a study of control samples from healthy donors and cancer patients. Using immunoSEQ multiplex PCR, the repertoire was profiled, and TCRdb retains in-frame clones only, with some absent. Of approximately 90,000 clones detected, about nine tenths appear once; the ten largest clones hold approximately 21%. Material: blood. The receptors here all came from a man aged 30 to 45 in good health.

V is TRBV7-9 and J is TRBJ1-2; no reliable D call. Germline assignment: CDR1 SEHNR and CDR2 FQNEAQ (reference sequence). Deletions cut 4 bases from V and 3 bases from J, with 9 bases between. This CDR3 comprises 13 residues. CDR3 sequence: CASSSDGHYGYTF. The CDR3 DNA sequence: TGTGCCAGCAGCTCCGACGGACACTATGGCTACACCTTC.

This sequence joins TRBV19 and TRBJ1-1; the D is unclear. V lost 2 bases and J 2 bases, leaving 9 bases between the germline ends. Germline CDR1 and CDR2: LNHDA and SQIVND (reference sequence). CDR3 length: 14 residues. CDR3 loop: CASSINPRNTEAFF. The CDR3 nucleotides read TGTGCCAGTAGTATAAACCCCCGCAACACTGAAGCTTTCTTT.

The chain recombines TRBV3-1 (or the pseudogene TRBV3-2) with TRBJ1-1, with 7 positions matching TRBD1. Germline V gene sequence: CDR1 LGHDT, CDR2 YNNKEL (reference sequence). This CDR3 is 13 amino acids long. The J segment lost 13 bases and the V segment lost 4 bases, leaving 12 bases of the junction unmatched. The CDR3 is CASSPEGAVVDFF. CDR3 coding DNA: TGTGCCAGCAGCCCTGAGGGGGCCGTTGTCGATTTCTTT.

The CDR3 coding sequence is TGTGCCAGCAGCCGACCTTGGACAGGGGGATTTGGGGATACGCAGTATTTT. As protein: CASSRPWTGGFGDTQYF. The rearrangement uses TRBV3-1 (or the pseudogene TRBV3-2) and TRBJ2-3; 10 positions agree with TRBD1. Losses at the gene ends were 4 bases for V and 6 bases for J; bases not matched to a gene: 13. The CDR3 runs 17 residues. CDR1 and CDR2 (germline): LGHDT, YNNKEL (reference sequence).

The chain combines TRBV19 with TRBJ1-2, with a weak D call TRBD1 (6 bases). Germline-derived CDR1 and CDR2 are LNHDA and SQIVND (reference sequence). The CDR3 contains 15 residues. V was cut by 6 bases and J by 1 base, with 15 bases left in between. CDR3 coding DNA: TGTGCCAGTAGACCGGACAGTCTTCGTAACTATGGCTACACCTTC. Protein product: CASRPDSLRNYGYTF.

In this sample, this clone is medium-sized. The rearrangement joins TRBV7-2 to TRBJ2-7; TRBD2 matches 7 bases. The CDR3 runs to 15 residues. The V gene end was trimmed by 5 bases and the J gene end by 2 bases; junction bases not matched to a gene: 9. Looked up from germline, CDR1 is SGHTA and CDR2 is FQGNSA. Here the CDR3 reads CASSITSATTYEQYV. For the CDR3, the DNA is TGTGCCAGCAGCATAACTAGCGCTACAACCTACGAGCAGTACGTC.

The rearrangement links TRBV12-3 or TRBV12-4 to TRBJ1-4; D uncertain. Trimming took 8 bases from V and 4 from J, leaving 8 bases between them. This CDR3 is 12 amino acids long. The CDR3 reads CASGRRNEKLFF. In nucleotides, the CDR3 is TGTGCCAGCGGAAGACGTAATGAAAAACTGTTTTTT.

The rearrangement links TRBV30 to TRBJ1-2, with 10 positions matching TRBD1. The CDR3 contains 15 residues. The V gene end was trimmed by 4 bases and the J gene end by 4 bases; junction bases not matched to a gene: 9. The germline V gene has CDR1 GTSNPN and CDR2 SVGIG (reference sequence). The chain's CDR3 is CAWTAGTGVGYGYTF. For the CDR3, the DNA is TGTGCCTGGACCGCCGGGACAGGGGTTGGCTATGGCTACACCTTC.

V and J are TRBV12-3 or TRBV12-4 and TRBJ1-4; D remains ambiguous. This CDR3 has 11 residues. The V and J ends lost 7 bases and 8 bases respectively, with 8 bases between them. DNA for the CDR3: TGTGCCAGCACCTTCGGGGAAAAACTGTTTTTT. Protein product: CASTFGEKLFF.

The V call is TRBV12-3 or TRBV12-4, the J call TRBJ1-5; D is possibly TRBD1 (5 bases). V was trimmed by 5 bases and J by 8 bases, leaving 13 bases between them. The CDR3 is 13 residues long. This chain's CDR3 is CASSPGSGEPQHF. DNA of the CDR3: TGTGCCAGCAGTCCAGGGTCCGGGGAGCCCCAGCATTTT.